The T cell receptor (beta chain) described here comes from a study of blood T cell repertoires in COVID-19 (dated by TCRdb to about 2020). Concerning the study at large: Samples covering the acute and convalescent phases of COVID-19 were provided by collaborators in the United States, Italy and Spain. The material from the prospective study consisted of cDNA or gDNA derived from T cells, B-cell-depleted T cells, or PBMCs. The dataset comprised deeply sampled blood TCRbeta repertoires from subjects exposed to, actively infected with, or recovered from COVID-19. The repertoires were made available in a free public database intended to serve as a resource for research on the immune response to SARS-CoV-2. Samples came from the ongoing ImmuneRACE study (first 160 participants) plus 1,254 subjects from 6 global collaborators. A de-identified subject ID, COVID-19 status, age in years and sex were almost always included in the sample metadata. Where HLA class I and class II types were available, the types were taken from metadata supplied by the sample provider, not from assay-based typing.

One collaborating source in Seattle enrolled patients while the patients were actively infected and followed the patients over time throughout the course of disease. Each collaborating institution followed its own protocols to collect whole blood in K2EDTA tubes. For TCRbeta analysis, collaborators shipped samples as frozen whole blood, isolated PBMCs, or DNA extracted from either of those sample types. TCRbeta CDR3 regions were amplified from genomic DNA using the immunoSEQ Assay, a bias-controlled multiplex PCR. Turning to the authors' computational methods: Nucleated cell counts per sample were estimated from amplification of reference gene primers within the assay. To quantify the absolute abundance of each unique TCRbeta CDR3 rearrangement, sequence reads were collapsed and filtered. For each sample, productive Simpson clonality was calculated as the square root of Simpson's diversity index over productive rearrangements. TCRdb retrieved this table from immuneACCESS and kept in-frame rearrangements only. Not all clones are present; in checked studies, unresolved V genes account for under half, and no reason is known for the remainder. The V and J calls and clone size come from that table; D and trimming were worked out from the DNA. Present in this sample are fewer than 300,000 clones, 91% of which were seen just once. The ten largest clones represent around 2.2% of the sample.

Summary of the overall study and its limitations: The quantity of clinical and demographic metadata differed by source and by participant and was supplied without curation.

This clone was observed a single time. There is no known antigen for this receptor. No base-level quality is on record; no much larger clone is a single base apart. CDR1 and CDR2 are read off the germline V gene (reference sequence) as MNHEY and SMNVEV. V and J are truncated by 3 bases and 1 base respectively, leaving an intervening sequence of 9 bases. Its CDR3 holds 14 amino acids, cysteine through phenylalanine. The read is trimmed to its CDR3 DNA, 42 bases read in frame from base 1. This receptor chain uses TRBV27 and TRBJ1-1; TRBD1 is possibly the D segment (5 matching bases). This receptor was identified in a woman in her thirties with COVID-19, enrolled during active disease. The sample taken for sequencing was peripheral blood. The CDR3 corresponds to CASSFRGTNTEAFF. In nucleotides, the sequence is TGTGCCAGCAGTTTTCGGGGGACGAACACTGAAGCTTTCTTT.